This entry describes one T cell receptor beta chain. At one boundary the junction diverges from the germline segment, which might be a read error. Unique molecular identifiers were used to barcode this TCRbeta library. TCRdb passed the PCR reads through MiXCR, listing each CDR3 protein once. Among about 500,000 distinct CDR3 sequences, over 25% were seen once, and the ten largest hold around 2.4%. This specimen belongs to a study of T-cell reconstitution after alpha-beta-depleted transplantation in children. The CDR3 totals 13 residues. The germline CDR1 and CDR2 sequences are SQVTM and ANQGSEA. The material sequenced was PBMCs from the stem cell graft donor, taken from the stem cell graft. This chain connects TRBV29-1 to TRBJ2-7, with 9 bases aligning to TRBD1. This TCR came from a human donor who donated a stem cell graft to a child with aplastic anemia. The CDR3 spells CSVEALTGGERCF. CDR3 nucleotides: TGCAGCGTTGAAGCCCTCACAGGGGGCGAGCGGTGCTTC.